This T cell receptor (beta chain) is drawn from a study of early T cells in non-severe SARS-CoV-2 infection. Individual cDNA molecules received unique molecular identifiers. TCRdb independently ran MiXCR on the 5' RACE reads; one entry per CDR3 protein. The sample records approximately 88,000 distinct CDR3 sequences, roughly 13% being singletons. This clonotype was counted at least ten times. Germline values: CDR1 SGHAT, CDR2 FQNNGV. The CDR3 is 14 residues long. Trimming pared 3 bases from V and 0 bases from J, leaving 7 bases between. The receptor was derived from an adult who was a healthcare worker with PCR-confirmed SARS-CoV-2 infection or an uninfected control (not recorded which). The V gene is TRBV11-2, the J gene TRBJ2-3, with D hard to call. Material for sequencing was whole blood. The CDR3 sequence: CASSFGYSTDTQYF. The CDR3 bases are TGTGCCAGCAGCTTTGGCTATAGCACAGATACGCAGTATTTT.